The present TCR beta chain was sequenced within a study of cytomegalovirus exposure and HLA in healthy donors. As for this clone: Its antigen is still unknown.

The CDR3 is 16 amino acids. The V end lost 6 bases, the J end lost 1 base, and 18 bases lay between the germline ends. Germline CDR1 is MDHEN and CDR2 is SYDVKM. General study findings and limits: Reported findings show TCR beta sequences accurately forecast HLA-A and HLA-B alleles in most subjects. Rates of TCR association differed by HLA locus in a later analysis, with DRB1 highest and HLA-C lowest.

PCR used 60 Vbeta primers and 13 Jbeta primers. Only in-frame clones appear in the TCRdb table, and some are missing; sequencing was by immunoSEQ multiplex PCR. The sample lists about 180,000 clones, about three quarters occurring once. The sequenced sample consisted of PBMCs. This clonotype was sampled from a man between 18 and 29 years old in good health and CMV-seronegative. The chain uses TRBV28 and TRBJ1-1; D remains unclear. CDR3 in amino acids: CASSLGGSVQNTEAFF. The CDR3 DNA sequence: TGTGCCAGCAGCTTAGGCGGTTCGGTACAGAACACTGAAGCTTTCTTT.